This record covers a single TCR beta chain. This sample was taken from a study of blood T cell repertoires in COVID-19. Study information: PBMCs, B-cell-depleted T cells, or T cells were the source of the cDNA or gDNA that made up the material.

CDR3 length: 17 residues. CDR1 is KGHSH and CDR2 is LQKENI in the germline V gene. The trim removed 2 bases at V and 0 bases at J, leaving 7 bases unmatched. Produced via immunoSEQ multiplex PCR; TCRdb's table is partial and in-frame only. The table lists more than 110,000 clones, around nine tenths of them singletons. The sample comprised peripheral blood. The receptor was isolated from a middle-aged woman with acute or convalescent COVID-19. This rearrangement joins TRBV18 to TRBJ1-3; 7 bases match TRBD1. The CDR3 sequence is CASSPSFSGGSGNTIYF. The CDR3 DNA is TGTGCCAGCTCACCATCGTTCTCAGGGGGCTCTGGAAACACCATATATTTT.